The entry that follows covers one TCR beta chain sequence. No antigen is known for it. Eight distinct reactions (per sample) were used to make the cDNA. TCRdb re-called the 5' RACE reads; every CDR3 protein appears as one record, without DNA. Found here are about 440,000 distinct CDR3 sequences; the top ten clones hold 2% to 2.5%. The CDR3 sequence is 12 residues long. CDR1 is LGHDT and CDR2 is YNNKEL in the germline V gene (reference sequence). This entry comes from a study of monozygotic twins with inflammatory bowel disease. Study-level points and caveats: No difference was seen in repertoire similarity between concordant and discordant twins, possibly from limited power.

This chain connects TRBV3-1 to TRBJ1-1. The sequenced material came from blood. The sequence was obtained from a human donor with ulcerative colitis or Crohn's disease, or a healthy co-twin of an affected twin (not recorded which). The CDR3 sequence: CASSQASTEAFF.